The 2 T cell receptor beta chains below all came from one sample that was sequenced in a study of blood T cell repertoires in COVID-19. Assay used: immunoSEQ multiplex PCR; TCRdb lists only in-frame clones, some missing. The table lists over 200,000 clones, roughly four fifths of them singletons. Sequencing was performed on peripheral blood. These receptors all stem from a man in his forties or fifties with active or convalescent COVID-19.

The V and J genes are TRBV15 and TRBJ1-1; TRBD1 is a possible D gene (5 bases). In germline, CDR1 is LNHNV, CDR2 YYDKDF (reference sequence). V was trimmed by 8 bases and J by 3 bases, leaving 19 bases between them. This CDR3 spans 15 amino acids. The chain's CDR3 is CATSQTRGIDTEAFF. The CDR3 DNA reads as TGTGCCACCTCCCAGACGCGGGGGATCGACACTGAAGCTTTCTTT.

This clone was counted only a few times. The same CDR3 is also encoded by other DNA sequences in this sample. The J gene is TRBJ1-1, the V gene TRBV6-6; D is unresolved. Germline CDR1 is MNHNY and CDR2 is SVGAGI (reference sequence). Trimming removed 8 bases from V and 3 bases from J, with 13 bases in between. The length of the CDR3 is 13 residues. In nucleotides, the CDR3 is TGTGCCAGCGGGAGAGGTCCGGACACTGAAGCTTTCTTT. Encoded protein: CASGRGPDTEAFF.